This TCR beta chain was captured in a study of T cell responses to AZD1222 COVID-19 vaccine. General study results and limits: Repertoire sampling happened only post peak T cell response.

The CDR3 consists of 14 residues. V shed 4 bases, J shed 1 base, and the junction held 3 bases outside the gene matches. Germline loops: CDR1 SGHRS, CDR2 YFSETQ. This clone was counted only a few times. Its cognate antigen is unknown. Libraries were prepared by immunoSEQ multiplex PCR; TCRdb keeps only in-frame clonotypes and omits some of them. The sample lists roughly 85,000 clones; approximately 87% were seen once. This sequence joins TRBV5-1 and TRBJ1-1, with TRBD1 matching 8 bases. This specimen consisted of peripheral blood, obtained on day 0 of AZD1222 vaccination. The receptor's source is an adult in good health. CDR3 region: CASSIDRGNTEAFF. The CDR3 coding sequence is TGCGCCAGCAGCATCGACAGGGGGAACACTGAAGCTTTCTTT. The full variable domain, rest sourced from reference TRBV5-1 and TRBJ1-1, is KAGVTQTPRYLIKTRGQQVTLSCSPISGHRSVSWYQQTPGQGLQFLFEYFSETQRNKGNFPGRFSGRQFSNSRSEMNVSTLELGDSALYLCASSIDRGNTEAFFGQGTRLTVV.